Listed below are T cell receptor beta chains from one sample, sequenced in a study of shared clonotypes between healthy human individuals. Sequencing was performed with immunoSEQ multiplex PCR; in TCRdb, only in-frame clones are kept and a portion is missing. Found here are 1,400,000 or so clones, around 98.5% of them singletons; the top ten hold roughly 0.35%. Sequencing was carried out using naive CD4+ T cells sorted from blood. The receptors were gathered from a man younger than 45 in good health. The CDR3 runs from the conserved cysteine through the conserved F or W. D genes are given only for firm matches. The size entry is marked missing in some rows and otherwise reads once, few, many or a size class.

V gene	D gene	J gene	clone size	CDR3 protein	CDR3 DNA
TRBV13	TRBD2	TRBJ2-5	.	CASSQRTSGDQETQYF	TGTGCCAGCAGCCAACGGACTAGCGGGGATCAAGAGACCCAGTACTTC
TRBV27	.	TRBJ2-3	.	CASSLPGATDTQYF	TGTGCCAGCAGTCTCCCCGGAGCGACAGATACGCAGTATTTT
TRBV19	.	TRBJ2-1	.	CASSSGAVYHEQFF	TGTGCCAGTAGCTCTGGTGCGGTGTACCATGAGCAGTTCTTC
TRBV7-2	TRBD1	TRBJ2-3	.	CASSLRTGLPDTQYF	TGTGCCAGCAGCTTAAGGACAGGCCTCCCAGATACGCAGTATTTT
TRBV6-6	TRBD2	TRBJ2-7	.	CASSYSGTRLREQYF	TGTGCCAGCAGTTACTCCGGGACTAGGCTTCGCGAGCAGTACTTC
TRBV7-2	.	TRBJ2-3	.	CASSPRESSTDTQYF	TGTGCCAGCAGCCCCCGGGAGAGTTCCACAGATACGCAGTATTTT
TRBV7-8	TRBD1	TRBJ1-2	.	CASSLITGDGYTF	TGTGCCAGCAGCTTAATAACAGGGGATGGCTACACCTTC
TRBV30	TRBD2	TRBJ2-1	.	CAWSALAGVGNEQFF	TGTGCCTGGAGTGCCCTAGCGGGAGTAGGCAATGAGCAGTTCTTC
TRBV4-2	.	TRBJ1-1	.	CASSQSGTQNTEAFF	TGTGCCAGCAGCCAATCCGGGACACAGAACACTGAAGCTTTCTTT
TRBV14	.	TRBJ2-5	.	CASSQEEGGGETQYF	TGTGCCAGCAGCCAAGAGGAGGGAGGGGGAGAGACCCAGTACTTC
TRBV4-3	.	TRBJ1-1	.	CASSQDRDLEAFF	TGCGCCAGCAGCCAAGATCGGGACCTTGAAGCTTTCTTT
TRBV7-2	TRBD2	TRBJ2-5	.	CASSSVRREGAETQYF	TGTGCCAGCAGCTCCGTAAGGCGGGAGGGCGCCGAGACCCAGTACTTC
TRBV29-1	.	TRBJ1-2	.	CSVDSRRANYGYTF	TGCAGCGTGGATAGCCGCAGGGCGAACTATGGCTACACCTTC
TRBV7-8	.	TRBJ1-2	.	CASSSNTRGSRASGYTF	TGTGCCAGCAGCTCAAATACGCGGGGCTCGCGGGCGAGCGGCTACACCTTC
TRBV19	.	TRBJ2-1	.	CASSIPGLSPYNEQFF	TGTGCCAGTAGTATCCCGGGACTCTCGCCCTACAATGAGCAGTTCTTC
TRBV28	.	TRBJ2-2	.	CASSSTGPATGELFF	TGTGCCAGCAGTTCCACCGGACCGGCCACCGGGGAGCTGTTTTTT
TRBV7-2	TRBD1	TRBJ2-7	.	CASSRYRGQYEQYF	TGTGCCAGCAGCCGGTACAGGGGGCAGTACGAGCAGTACTTC
TRBV6-6	.	TRBJ2-5	.	CASSYSRVQETQYF	TGTGCCAGCAGTTACTCCCGGGTTCAAGAGACCCAGTACTTC
TRBV10-1	.	TRBJ2-7	.	CASSPDPPSEQYF	TGCGCCAGCAGTCCCGACCCTCCGTCCGAGCAGTACTTC
TRBV2	.	TRBJ1-1	.	CASSQGGGWTEAFF	TGTGCCAGCAGCCAAGGGGGAGGATGGACTGAAGCTTTCTTT
TRBV19	TRBD1	TRBJ2-3	once	CASGQGLTDTQYF	TGTGCCAGTGGACAGGGTTTGACAGATACGCAGTATTTT
TRBV5-1	TRBD1	TRBJ1-3	.	CASSRSTGASGNTIYF	TGCGCCAGCAGCCGGTCGACAGGGGCCTCTGGAAACACCATATATTTT
TRBV7-8	TRBD2	TRBJ2-7	once	CASSPWGLQRGYEQYF	TGTGCCAGCAGCCCCTGGGGGTTGCAGCGGGGGTACGAGCAGTACTTC
TRBV5-1	TRBD1	TRBJ2-7	.	CASSFLGQIYEQYF	TGCGCCAGCAGCTTCTTGGGACAGATCTACGAGCAGTACTTC
TRBV19	.	TRBJ2-1	once	CASSRTLLHNEQFF	TGTGCCAGTAGTAGGACCCTCTTGCACAATGAGCAGTTCTTC
TRBV18	.	TRBJ2-5	.	CASSPPPGAETQYF	TGTGCCAGCTCACCACCCCCAGGAGCCGAGACCCAGTACTTC
TRBV9	.	TRBJ2-5	.	CASSARVGETQYF	TGTGCCAGCAGCGCAAGGGTTGGGGAGACCCAGTACTTC
TRBV11-3	TRBD2	TRBJ2-1	.	CASSSRAGGDEQFF	TGTGCCAGCAGCTCCCGAGCGGGAGGGGATGAGCAGTTCTTC
TRBV18	TRBD1	TRBJ1-1	once	CASSTGDTEAFF	TGTGCCAGCTCAACAGGGGACACTGAAGCTTTCTTT
TRBV7-8	.	TRBJ2-7	.	CASSLGQLVYEQYF	TGTGCCAGCAGCTTAGGGCAGTTGGTCTACGAGCAGTACTTC
TRBV5-1	TRBD2	TRBJ2-2	.	CASSLGGLVGTGELFF	TGCGCCAGCAGCTTGGGGGGACTAGTTGGCACCGGGGAGCTGTTTTTT
TRBV15	.	TRBJ2-2	.	CATRPRQVAGELFF	TGTGCCACCCGACCCCGACAGGTCGCCGGGGAGCTGTTTTTT
TRBV4-3	.	TRBJ1-4	.	CASSRVTNEKLFF	TGCGCCAGCAGCAGGGTAACTAATGAAAAACTGTTTTTT
TRBV6-5	TRBD2	TRBJ2-5	.	CASKLSGTLQETQYF	TGTGCCAGCAAATTAAGCGGGACCTTACAAGAGACCCAGTACTTC
TRBV9	TRBD1	TRBJ2-1	.	CASSVTAGGVEQFF	TGTGCCAGCAGCGTAACGGCAGGGGGCGTTGAGCAGTTCTTC
TRBV19	.	TRBJ2-5	once	CASSHRVSETQYF	TGTGCCAGTAGCCACAGGGTATCCGAGACCCAGTACTTC
TRBV9	.	TRBJ2-1	.	CASSVEPTVDEQFF	TGTGCCAGCAGCGTAGAACCAACCGTCGATGAGCAGTTCTTC
TRBV4-3	.	TRBJ2-6	.	CASSQVGRTANVLTF	TGCGCCAGCAGCCAAGTCGGTCGGACGGCCAACGTCCTGACTTTC
TRBV25-1	.	TRBJ2-1	.	CASSARVSSYNEQFF	TGTGCCAGCAGTGCGCGGGTGAGCTCCTACAATGAGCAGTTCTTC
TRBV5-5	.	TRBJ1-2	.	CASSYQGGLNYGYTF	TGTGCCAGCAGCTATCAAGGGGGTCTTAACTATGGCTACACCTTC
TRBV27	.	TRBJ1-5	.	CASSLVGSNQPQHF	TGTGCCAGCAGTTTAGTGGGTAGCAATCAGCCCCAGCATTTT
TRBV7-9	.	TRBJ2-5	once	CASSLFAGRETQYF	TGTGCCAGCAGCTTATTTGCCGGGAGAGAGACCCAGTACTTC
TRBV18	.	TRBJ2-5	.	CASSPPSGRGMKETQYF	TGTGCCAGCTCACCACCCTCGGGGAGGGGGATGAAAGAGACCCAGTACTTC